A selection of T cell receptor beta chains follows, all from one sample in a study of control samples from healthy donors and cancer patients. Measured with immunoSEQ multiplex PCR; TCRdb has only the in-frame clones, and not every one. The sample lists 63,000 or so clones, about 80% seen once, with under 30% in the top ten. Sequenced: blood. These TCRs come from a man aged 45-60 years in good health. Each CDR3 is given with its conserved first and last residue. The D gene is left open where the match is weak. The listing skips clone size in some rows; elsewhere it reads once, few, many or a size class.

j_call | clone_size | v_call | d_call | cdr3_aa | cdr3_nt
TRBJ2-1 | . | TRBV13 | TRBD2 | CASSSSGTSNEQFF | TGTGCCAGCAGCTCTTCCGGGACTAGCAATGAGCAGTTCTTC
TRBJ1-5 | . | TRBV19 | TRBD1 | CASSIRIPQGGQPQHF | TGTGCCAGTAGTATTCGTATCCCCCAGGGGGGTCAGCCCCAGCATTTT
TRBJ2-3 | . | TRBV4-3 | . | CASSQDGRGASTDTQYF | TGCGCCAGCAGCCAAGATGGCCGAGGGGCTAGTACAGATACGCAGTATTTT
TRBJ2-5 | . | TRBV7-2 | . | CASSLGTQETQYF | TGTGCCAGCAGCTTAGGTACCCAAGAGACCCAGTACTTC
TRBJ2-7 | . | TRBV7-2 | . | CASSLFGEGYEQYF | TGTGCCAGCAGCTTATTCGGAGAAGGCTACGAGCAGTACTTC
TRBJ2-7 | . | TRBV11-1 | TRBD2 | CASSLVAGPYEQYF | TGTGCCAGCAGCTTAGTAGCGGGGCCCTACGAGCAGTACTTC
TRBJ1-4 | . | TRBV3-1/TRBV3-2 | . | CASSQGRQTKKKLFF | TGTGCCAGCAGCCAAGGTCGTCAGACAAAGAAAAAACTGTTTTTT
TRBJ2-1 | . | TRBV6-2/TRBV6-3 | . | CASSLIIGGRNEQFF | TGTGCCAGCAGTTTAATAATCGGGGGAAGGAATGAGCAGTTCTTC
TRBJ2-5 | once | TRBV29-1 | TRBD1 | CSARVGTGGEAQYF | TGCAGCGCGAGAGTCGGGACAGGGGGCGAGGCCCAGTACTTC
TRBJ2-3 | . | TRBV9 | TRBD2 | CASGGTSRADTQYF | TGTGCCAGCGGGGGGACTAGTCGGGCAGATACGCAGTATTTT
TRBJ2-3 | once | TRBV6-2/TRBV6-3 | TRBD1 | CASSLGDSHDTQYF | TGTGCCAGCAGTTTAGGGGACAGTCACGATACGCAGTATTTT
TRBJ2-3 | . | TRBV6-6 | TRBD2 | CASSLAGVADTQYF | TGTGCCAGCAGTTTAGCGGGAGTGGCAGATACGCAGTATTTT
TRBJ2-1 | . | TRBV4-2 | TRBD2 | CASSQGLRGGPEQFF | TGTGCCAGCAGCCAAGGCTTGCGGGGGGGGCCTGAGCAGTTCTTC
TRBJ1-5 | . | TRBV29-1 | TRBD1 | CSVLTGGNQPQHF | TGCAGCGTGCTCACAGGGGGCAATCAGCCCCAGCATTTT
TRBJ2-7 | . | TRBV13 | TRBD1 | CASSPGGQGNEQYF | TGTGCCAGCAGCCCCGGGGGACAGGGTAACGAGCAGTACTTC
TRBJ2-7 | . | TRBV7-2 | . | CASSLAGSHEQYF | TGTGCCAGCAGCTTAGCAGGCAGCCACGAGCAGTACTTC
TRBJ1-2 | . | TRBV10-3 | . | CAIPSPHTF | TGTGCCATCCCCAGCCCCCACACCTTC
TRBJ2-7 | . | TRBV29-1 | . | CSVPYEQYF | TGCAGCGTCCCCTACGAGCAGTACTTC
TRBJ1-2 | . | TRBV30 | . | CAWSSDRTYGYTF | TGTGCCTGGAGTTCCGACAGAACCTATGGCTACACCTTC
TRBJ1-1 | . | TRBV7-2 | TRBD1 | CASRPSGTGDTEAFF | TGTGCCAGCAGACCATCTGGGACAGGCGACACTGAAGCTTTCTTT
TRBJ1-1 | . | TRBV29-1 | TRBD1 | CSVGLTGVGEAFF | TGCAGCGTAGGGCTGACAGGGGTAGGTGAAGCTTTCTTT
TRBJ2-7 | . | TRBV28 | TRBD2 | CASSPGLAGGYEQYF | TGTGCCAGCAGTCCGGGACTAGCGGGAGGGTACGAGCAGTACTTC
TRBJ1-5 | . | TRBV18 | . | CASSPSQGFSNQPQHF | TGTGCCAGCTCACCAAGTCAGGGATTTAGCAATCAGCCCCAGCATTTT
TRBJ1-4 | . | TRBV6-6 | . | CASSFPPVGGEKLFF | TGTGCCAGCAGTTTCCCCCCTGTAGGTGGCGAAAAACTGTTTTTT
TRBJ1-6 | . | TRBV11-1 | . | CASSLVPGWNSPLHF | TGTGCCAGCAGCTTAGTTCCAGGGTGGAATTCACCCCTCCACTTT
TRBJ2-2 | . | TRBV24-1 | . | CATRPRDTSGELFF | TGTGCCACCCGACCAAGGGACACGTCCGGGGAGCTGTTTTTT
TRBJ1-5 | . | TRBV6-5 | . | CASSSLSSNQPQHF | TGTGCCAGCAGTTCTTTGTCTAGCAATCAGCCCCAGCATTTT
TRBJ1-5 | . | TRBV30 | . | CAWFETGLAPNQPQHF | TGTGCCTGGTTCGAGACAGGCTTGGCACCCAATCAGCCCCAGCATTTT
TRBJ1-5 | . | TRBV7-2 | TRBD1 | CASSPDREQPQHF | TGTGCCAGCAGCCCGGACAGGGAGCAGCCCCAGCATTTT
TRBJ1-2 | . | TRBV3-1/TRBV3-2 | TRBD1 | CASSPGTGPSAVYGYTF | TGTGCCAGCAGCCCAGGGACAGGCCCATCAGCAGTCTATGGCTACACCTTC
TRBJ1-2 | . | TRBV27 | . | CASSLGPVGYTF | TGTGCCAGCAGTTTGGGCCCGGTTGGCTACACCTTC
TRBJ2-7 | . | TRBV9 | . | CASSVSLESSYEQYF | TGTGCCAGCAGCGTAAGCTTGGAAAGCTCCTACGAGCAGTACTTC
TRBJ2-7 | once | TRBV5-4 | . | CASSRQLGIEEYF | TGTGCCAGCAGCAGACAATTGGGTATAGAAGAGTACTTC